This T cell receptor beta chain was found in a study of blood T cells in healthy people across ages. Regarding the study as a whole: Estimated diversity, derived from one million T cells, was regarded as an underestimate.

V lost 8 bases, J lost 0 bases, and 9 bases stayed unmatched. The CDR3 loop spans 17 amino acids. Germline V gene sequence: CDR1 MNHEY, CDR2 SMNVEV (reference sequence). This clonotype was seen many times. Its antigen is not known. Sample-barcoded 5' priming and a J-beta primer mix drove a second PCR of roughly 7 to 11 cycles. A template-switch adaptor that had 12 random nucleotides put a tag on each cDNA molecule. Each CDR3 protein is one row after TCRdb ran MiXCR on the 5' RACE reads. The sample comprises approximately 1,000,000 distinct CDR3 sequences, 40% to 45% of which are singletons, and approximately 17% rests with the top ten. The sample, approximately 10 milliliters of peripheral blood, was drawn from each donor. A minimum of 5.5 micrograms of total RNA was extracted per sample.

The material sequenced was blood. The chain couples TRBV27 to TRBJ2-1; 11 nucleotides align to TRBD2. The origin of this receptor is a woman aged 60 to 75 in good health. The chain's CDR3 is CASSPGLAANSYNEQFF. The CDR3 bases are TGTGCCAGCTCGCCGGGACTAGCGGCCAACTCCTACAATGAGCAGTTCTTC.